Following are 20 T cell receptor beta chains from one sample sequenced in a study of CD8 T cells in Susac syndrome. Reverse transcription of roughly 0.45 to 1 ug RNA used random hexamers. TCRdb reprocessed the immunoSEQ multiplex PCR reads with MiXCR, giving one entry per CDR3 protein. The sample holds 130,000 or so distinct CDR3 sequences, 85% to 95% seen once. The sample comprised CD4+ T cells from PBMCs. The receptors derive from a human donor with multiple sclerosis.

The V gene is TRBV7-9, the J gene TRBJ1-5; 9 nucleotides align to TRBD1. The trim removed 1 base at V and 2 bases at J, leaving 0 bases unmatched. The CDR3 extends over 15 amino acids. The germline V gene encodes CDR1 SEHNR and CDR2 FQNEAQ (reference sequence). The DNA for the CDR3 is TGTGCCAGCAGCTTAGACAGGGGGCGCAATCAGCCCCAGCATTTT. Residues: CASSLDRGRNQPQHF.

This chain joins TRBV29-1 and TRBJ1-5; 7 bases map to TRBD1. CDR1 and CDR2 (germline): SQVTM, ANQGSEA. Trimming took 4 bases from V and 6 from J; bases not matched to a gene: 9. This CDR3 spans 14 amino acids. The CDR3 DNA sequence: TGCAGCGTTGGACAGGGACGTGGGTCTCAGCCCCAGCATTTT. This translates into CSVGQGRGSQPQHF.

V is TRBV7-9 and J is TRBJ2-6; 9 bases are a match to TRBD1. Germline CDR1 reads SEHNR; CDR2 reads FQNEAQ (reference sequence). The CDR3 is 19 amino acids. J was trimmed by 0 bases and V by 3 bases; bases with no gene match: 9. CDR3 loop: CASSLGRTGANSGANVLTF. The CDR3 DNA reads TGTGCCAGCAGCTTGGGGAGGACAGGGGCCAACTCTGGGGCCAACGTCCTGACTTTC.

V usage is TRBV2 and J usage is TRBJ2-7; a weak D match, TRBD1 (6 bases). Trimming cost V 5 bases and J 6 bases, with 23 bases left between them. Germline-derived CDR1 and CDR2 are SNHLY and FYNNEI. CDR3 size: 16 residues. This chain's CDR3 is CASSLRPHQQGAEQYF. The CDR3 DNA reads TGTGCCAGCAGTCTCCGCCCGCACCAACAGGGTGCCGAGCAGTACTTC.

The V call is TRBV15, the J call TRBJ2-6; tentatively, D is TRBD2 (5 bases). Trimming took 5 bases from V and 3 from J, leaving 11 bases between them. The CDR3 has 15 residues. Germline V gives CDR1 LNHNV, CDR2 YYDKDF (reference sequence). The CDR3 sequence is CATSGRVDGANVLTF. In DNA, the CDR3 is TGTGCCACCAGCGGGAGAGTGGATGGGGCCAACGTCCTGACTTTC.

The CDR3 protein is CASSVGGNNQPQHF. As DNA, the CDR3 is TGTGCCAGCAGCGTCGGGGGGAACAATCAGCCCCAGCATTTT. The rearrangement uses TRBV14 and TRBJ1-5; maybe TRBD1 (5 bases). V was pared by 5 bases and J by 3 bases, with 11 bases between. Germline V gene data show CDR1 as SGHDN and CDR2 as FVKESK. This CDR3 has 14 amino acids.

The gene calls are TRBV28 and TRBJ2-7; the D is unclear. The CDR3 covers 11 residues. The V end lost 2 bases, the J end lost 6 bases, and 5 bases lay between the germline ends. Germline CDR1 and CDR2: MDHEN and SYDVKM. CDR3 sequence: CASSLRSEQYF. The DNA of the CDR3 is TGTGCCAGCAGTTTAAGGAGCGAGCAGTACTTC.

The chain links TRBV10-3 to TRBJ1-1; tentatively, D is TRBD1 (5 bases). Looked up from germline, CDR1 is ENHRY and CDR2 is SYGVKD. The V gene lost 5 bases and the J gene lost 1 base, with 11 bases spanning the gap. The CDR3 spans 14 residues. The CDR3 DNA reads as TGTGCCATCAGTCGCGGGACGGGGAACACTGAAGCTTTCTTT. Its translation is CAISRGTGNTEAFF.

This clonotype has a single count. The V call is TRBV27, the J call TRBJ1-1; D not certain. Deletions cut 4 bases from V and 5 bases from J, with 8 bases between. This CDR3 is 12 amino acids long. Germline V gene sequence: CDR1 MNHEY, CDR2 SMNVEV (reference sequence). CDR3 region: CASSSRRTEAFF. The CDR3 DNA follows: TGTGCCAGCAGTTCCCGAAGGACTGAAGCTTTCTTT.

The chain couples TRBV9 to TRBJ2-2, with D perhaps TRBD2 (6 bases). Trimming pared 4 bases from V and 6 bases from J, leaving 13 bases between. Germline V gene data show CDR1 as SGDLS and CDR2 as YYNGEE. This CDR3 comprises 14 residues. The CDR3 reads CASSPEGGAGELFF. The CDR3 DNA sequence: TGTGCCAGCAGCCCCGAGGGAGGAGCCGGGGAGCTGTTTTTT.

This sequence joins TRBV11-2 and TRBJ2-1; D remains unclear. Germline V CDR1 and CDR2: SGHAT, FQNNGV. V lost 5 bases and J lost 9, with 11 bases in between. This CDR3 spans 12 amino acids. The CDR3 bases are TGTGCCAGCAGCCCCGGCGGTGGTGAGCAGTTCTTC. This sequence encodes CASSPGGGEQFF.

The chain combines TRBV7-2 with TRBJ1-6; tentative D call: TRBD1 (5 bases). The CDR3 length is 14 residues. Germline-derived CDR1 and CDR2 are SGHTA and FQGNSA. The V end was cut by 3 bases, the J end by 10 bases, with 13 bases between. DNA for the CDR3: TGTGCCAGCAGCTTGAGGGGCGGCGACTCACCCCTCCACTTT. Amino acids: CASSLRGGDSPLHF. The full variable domain, completed using reference TRBV7-2 and TRBJ1-6, is GAGVSQSPSNKVTEKGKDVELRCDPISGHTALYWYRQSLGQGLEFLIYFQGNSAPDKSGLPSDRFSAERTGGSVSTLTIQRTQQEDSAVYLCASSLRGGDSPLHFGNGTRLTVT.

This clonotype was seen only once. The V call is TRBV3-1, the J call TRBJ2-7, with D possibly matching TRBD2 (5 bases). This CDR3 contains 13 residues. The germline V and J ends were trimmed by 1 base and 7 bases, with 11 bases remaining between them. Germline V gene lookup returns CDR1 LGHDT and CDR2 YNNKEL (reference sequence). CDR3 coding DNA: TGTGCCAGCAGCCAAGGAGGGTCGGGGGAGCAGTACTTC. Its translation: CASSQGGSGEQYF.

This chain connects TRBV28 to TRBJ2-1; D ambiguous. The V gene's germline CDR1 is MDHEN and CDR2 SYDVKM. The V end was cut by 5 bases, the J end by 8 bases, with 7 bases between. The length of the CDR3 is 11 residues. The CDR3 DNA follows: TGTGCCAGCAGTGTTGAAGATGAGCAGTTCTTC. Translating gives CASSVEDEQFF.

The V and J genes are TRBV28 and TRBJ2-5; TRBD1 aligns across 7 bases. The CDR3 has 15 residues. V was clipped by 3 bases and J by 5 bases; unmatched bases: 9. CDR1 is MDHEN, CDR2 SYDVKM, per germline. CDR3 sequence: CASSLERGRSETQYF. CDR3 sequence (DNA): TGTGCCAGCAGTTTGGAGAGGGGGCGCAGTGAGACCCAGTACTTC. The full variable domain, in which reference TRBV28 and TRBJ2-5 provide the parts outside the CDR3, is DVKVTQSSRYLVKRTGEKVFLECVQDMDHENMFWYRQDPGLGLRLIYFSYDVKMKEKGDIPEGYSVSREKKERFSLILESASTNQTSMYLCASSLERGRSETQYFGPGTRLLVL.

The gene calls are TRBV9 and TRBJ2-1; TRBD2 is a possible D gene (6 bases). CDR1 is SGDLS, CDR2 YYNGEE, per germline. The V end lost 0 bases, the J end lost 8 bases, and 15 bases lay between the germline ends. CDR3 size: 15 residues. The CDR3 spells CASSVVSGGVDEQFF. CDR3 DNA: TGTGCCAGCAGCGTAGTTAGCGGAGGGGTGGATGAGCAGTTCTTC.

CDR3: CSAPHRSQETQYF. CDR3 coding DNA: TGCAGTGCTCCCCACAGGTCCCAAGAGACCCAGTACTTC. This sequence joins TRBV20-1 and TRBJ2-5; D possibly corresponds to TRBD1 (5 bases). The CDR3 has 13 amino acids. With 5 bases removed from V and 1 base from J, the gap between germline ends came to 11 bases. Germline V lookup: CDR1 DFQATT, CDR2 SNEGSKA (reference sequence).

The chain recombines TRBV15 with TRBJ2-3; 8 bases are shared with TRBD1. The V gene end was trimmed by 2 bases and the J gene end by 3 bases; junction bases not matched to a gene: 4. Looked up from germline, CDR1 is LNHNV and CDR2 is YYDKDF (reference sequence). The CDR3 has 15 residues. CDR3 amino acids: CATSRLDRGTDTQYF. The CDR3 nucleotides read TGTGCCACCAGCAGACTTGACAGGGGAACAGATACGCAGTATTTT.

This chain joins TRBV29-1 and TRBJ2-3; possibly TRBD1 for D (5 bases). Deletions cut 4 bases from V and 6 bases from J, with 17 bases between. The CDR3 has 14 amino acids. The V gene's germline CDR1 is SQVTM and CDR2 ANQGSEA. CDR3 coding DNA: TGCAGCGTTGTTAGGGGCGGCAGTGGGGATACGCAGTATTTT. Translation gives CSVVRGGSGDTQYF.

The chain recombines TRBV5-4 with TRBJ1-6; no clear D gene. The CDR3 loop spans 15 amino acids. Looked up from germline, CDR1 is SGHNT and CDR2 is YYREEE (reference sequence). Trimming removed 0 bases from V and 9 bases from J, with 13 bases in between. In nucleotides, the CDR3 is TGTGCCAGCAGCTTGGCTGGTAACGTACCTTCACCCCTCCACTTT. It is translated as CASSLAGNVPSPLHF.